This entry features one T cell receptor (beta chain) sequence. Its antigen specificity is not known. Per-base qualities were not stored, and no clone one base away is much larger. The entry originates in a study of beta chain features in type 1 diabetes (dated by TCRdb to 2016 to 2019). At the level of the whole study: Mean age, gender distribution, total cell number and subset yield did not differ between patients and healthy donors. Across all samples, some 100,000,000 sorted cells were examined, and cell number per subset correlated strongly with RNA yield. Regulatory and stem cell-like memory subsets were obtained from only 8 patients and about eight healthy donors, while naive and central memory subsets were obtained from all 30 or so donors. In the study, recently diagnosed type 1 diabetes patients and matched healthy donors were compared on the TCRB repertoires of their sorted circulating CD4+ T cell subsets. The paper's findings and limits, for the study overall: At VDJ recombination sites, type 1 diabetes patients had fewer insertions and more deleted nucleotides, which implies abnormalities in thymic rearrangement. In all four CD4+ subsets, TCRB CDR3 length was moderately but significantly shorter in type 1 diabetes patients. Because small numbers of individuals were included in the HLA sub-analyses, any influence of HLA type on TCRB rearrangement was left unresolved. Shorter templates might be favored by PCR, yet because patient and control samples were amplified and corrected together, any such skew would affect both groups equally. Because cDNA rather than genomic DNA was sequenced, highly expressing activated cells could have been over-represented, although no difference in activation and CD3 levels was found between groups. Naive, central memory and regulatory TCRB repertoires appeared more similar among patients than among healthy donors.

CDR1 and CDR2 (LNHDA, SQIVND) derive from the germline V gene (reference sequence). Its CDR3 holds 13 amino acids, cysteine through phenylalanine. The kept DNA is CDR3 alone, 39 bases in frame from the first base. V ends up 10 bases short and J 2 bases short, with an unmatched junction base count of 7. Each donor gave one peripheral blood draw, roughly 120 mL on average, collected into heparinised tubes. Using a panel that included CD45RO, CCR7, CD25, CD127, CD95 and CD27, naive, central memory, regulatory and stem cell-like memory CD4+ T cells were sorted on a BD FACSAria II. All sorted populations exceeded 95% purity. PBMCs were isolated right away by Lymphoprep density gradient centrifugation and were stained directly, without culture. So that batch effects would be minimized, each experiment stained and sorted samples in pairs, pairing one healthy donor with one patient. The entire amount of isolated RNA was reverse transcribed using the High Capacity cDNA Reverse Transcription Kit, so the sequenced TCRB transcripts were expressed ones. Stem cell-like memory T cell samples underwent survey-depth immunoSEQ sequencing, averaging around 1 million total reads per sample. After sorted cells were lysed in RLT buffer, RNA was extracted with DNase-treated RNeasy Micro or Mini kits, with the choice depending on cell number. Each cell subset was processed separately to prevent cross-contamination, with patient and healthy donor samples processed together. Using the immunoSEQ multiplex PCR, TCRB sequences were amplified from cDNA into 87-bp fragments spanning the CDR3 region. Sequencing of the amplicons was performed on the Illumina HiSeq platform. The original pipeline was this. PCR bias was corrected computationally using synthetic template baselines, and reads within Hamming distance 2 were collapsed, with unmergeable singletons discarded. Reads were aligned to IMGT to assign V, D and J genes, CDR3 length, and insertions or deletions at six rearrangement sites. Within each subset, clonotype counts were normalized to sorted cell number, and only after that were true diversity and Gini coefficients computed with the tcR R package. The overlap coefficient, calculated on TCRB nucleotide sequences, was used to quantify repertoire sharing. This immuneACCESS table, as held by TCRdb, lists in-frame sequences with V and J called but not all clones. Of the missing ones, under half trace to an unresolved V gene in checked studies; the others have no known cause. That table is the source of V, J and clone size, and D and trimming were worked out from the DNA. Counted in this sample were 110,000 or so clones; about 40% of them appeared once. The ten top clones hold less than 0.08% of the sample.

Specimen: stem cell memory CD4+ T cells from blood. The sample's cell subset or site label, decoded: stem cell-like memory CD4+ T cells. This clonotype was obtained from a woman between 18 and 29 years old in good health. The chain employs TRBV19 and TRBJ2-7, with 8 bases aligning to TRBD2. The CDR3 amino acid sequence is: CANPTSETYEQYF. The sequence in DNA is TGTGCCAATCCGACTAGCGAGACCTACGAGCAGTACTTC.